These 24 T cell receptor beta chains share one sample of origin, sequenced in a study of lymphopenia after photon versus proton radiotherapy. Profiled with immunoSEQ multiplex PCR; TCRdb holds only in-frame clones, not every one. Of tens of thousands of clones in the sample, about 80% were seen once. Sequenced here: peripheral blood, sampled from a patient treated with proton-based radiotherapy. All receptors come from a woman between 65 and 79 years old with pancreatic cancer.

This rearrangement joins TRBV28 to TRBJ1-4, with 7 bases identical to TRBD1. The germline gives CDR1 MDHEN, CDR2 SYDVKM. CDR3 size: 16 residues. The trim removed 4 bases at V and 1 base at J, leaving 6 bases unmatched. This chain's CDR3 is CASSSRQGLTNEKLFF. CDR3 bases: TGTGCCAGCAGTTCCCGACAGGGATTAACTAATGAAAAACTGTTTTTT.

V and J are TRBV19 and TRBJ1-5, with 7 nucleotides matching TRBD1. CDR3 length equals 17 residues. With V trimmed by 5 bases and J by 3 bases, 13 bases remained unmatched. CDR1 and CDR2 from the germline V gene are LNHDA and SQIVND (reference sequence). The DNA of the CDR3 is TGTGCCAGTAGTCAGGGGGGCTCGTTCGTGTCCAATCAGCCCCAGCATTTT. Amino acids: CASSQGGSFVSNQPQHF.

This clone was seen once. The rearrangement links TRBV30 to TRBJ1-2; 7 bases are a match to TRBD1. The CDR3 has 12 residues. Trimming removed 4 bases from V and 6 bases from J; junction bases left unmatched: 5. From germline, CDR1 is GTSNPN and CDR2 SVGIG (reference sequence). As DNA, the CDR3 is TGTGCCTGGACCGACAGGGTTAATGGCTACACCTTC. This gives the protein CAWTDRVNGYTF.

V and J are TRBV30 and TRBJ2-4; D is unresolved. Trimming took off 2 bases at V and 0 bases at J, with 5 bases between the two ends. The CDR3 has 13 residues. Germline V CDR1 and CDR2: GTSNPN, SVGIG (reference sequence). The DNA of the CDR3 is TGTGCCTGGAGTTCGGTAGCCAAAAACATTCAGTACTTC. This codes for CAWSSVAKNIQYF.

The chain combines TRBV30 with TRBJ1-2; D not resolved. This CDR3 comprises 14 residues. The V and J ends lost 8 bases and 3 bases respectively, with 19 bases between them. Germline loops: CDR1 GTSNPN, CDR2 SVGIG (reference sequence). CDR3 region: CALGTATTDYGYTF. The CDR3 DNA sequence: TGTGCCCTCGGTACCGCTACTACCGACTATGGCTACACCTTC.

The chain has TRBV7-9 and TRBJ2-1, with D unresolved. Looked up from germline, CDR1 is SEHNR and CDR2 is FQNEAQ (reference sequence). This CDR3 region has 16 residues. The V end was cut by 5 bases, the J end by 0 bases, with 14 bases between. CDR3 in amino acids: CASSTFLPSSYNEQFF. CDR3 coding DNA: TGTGCCAGCAGCACCTTCCTGCCCAGCTCCTACAATGAGCAGTTCTTC.

The gene calls are TRBV7-2 and TRBJ2-4; 7 nucleotides agree with TRBD2. Germline V gene lookup returns CDR1 SGHTA and CDR2 FQGNSA. There are 17 residues in the CDR3. With 1 base clipped from V and 6 bases from J, the junction kept 12 bases outside the gene matches. The CDR3 DNA follows: TGTGCCAGCAGCTTAGTGTTCGGCGGGAGTTCGTTAAACATTCAGTACTTC. This codes for CASSLVFGGSSLNIQYF.

The chain recombines TRBV6-5 with TRBJ2-7; D may match TRBD1 or TRBD2 (7 bases each). Trimming took off 4 bases at V and 4 bases at J, with 20 bases between the two ends. The germline CDR1 and CDR2 sequences are MNHEY and SVGAGI. There are 16 residues in the CDR3. CDR3 sequence (DNA): TGTGCCAGCAGTTCAAAGCGGGACAGTTATACTTACGAGCAGTACTTC. As protein: CASSSKRDSYTYEQYF.

V and J are TRBV28 and TRBJ1-1, with a weak D call TRBD1 (6 bases). Deletions cut 5 bases from V and 4 bases from J, with 11 bases between. This CDR3 has 13 residues. CDR1 MDHEN and CDR2 SYDVKM come from the germline V gene. The CDR3 DNA reads TGTGCCAGCAGTCTCGGACAGACCACTGAAGCTTTCTTT. The encoded protein is CASSLGQTTEAFF.

J is TRBJ1-2 and V is TRBV15; 9 bases fit TRBD1. CDR1 and CDR2 (germline): LNHNV, YYDKDF (reference sequence). V was pared by 2 bases and J by 5 bases, with 12 bases of the junction left unmatched. CDR3 length: 17 residues. CDR3 amino acids: CATSRRLGQGKGYGYTF. The CDR3 DNA reads as TGTGCCACCAGCAGACGCCTTGGACAGGGGAAAGGGTATGGCTACACCTTC.

The rearrangement uses TRBV15 and TRBJ1-4; D perhaps matches TRBD1 (5 bases). V dropped 0 bases and J dropped 7 bases, with 12 bases sitting between them. Germline-derived CDR1 and CDR2 are LNHNV and YYDKDF (reference sequence). The CDR3 consists of 15 residues. CDR3 region: CATSRDRGTSEKLFF. The CDR3 DNA reads as TGTGCCACCAGCAGAGATAGGGGAACCAGTGAAAAACTGTTTTTT.

V is TRBV28 and J is TRBJ1-2; weak D call: TRBD1 (6 bases). CDR1 and CDR2 from the germline V gene are MDHEN and SYDVKM. V lost 8 bases and J 7 bases, leaving 11 bases between the germline ends. The CDR3 is 11 residues long. The CDR3 region is CASSGGFGYTF. CDR3 coding DNA: TGTGCCAGCTCGGGGGGCTTTGGCTACACCTTC.

As for this clone: Other DNA sequences in this sample translate to the same CDR3. V usage is TRBV7-3 and J usage is TRBJ2-3, with TRBD2 matching 12 bases. Trimming took 3 bases from V and 6 from J; bases not matched to a gene: 4. CDR3 size: 15 residues. The germline CDR1 and CDR2 sequences are SGHTA and FQGTGA. CDR3 nucleotide sequence: TGTGCCAGCAGCTTGGGACTAGCGGGTGCTGATACGCAGTATTTT. Translation: CASSLGLAGADTQYF.

On this clone itself: The junction departs from germline at one end; a sequencing error may be responsible. Other DNA sequences from this sample encode an identical CDR3 as well. The J gene is TRBJ1-6, the V gene TRBV5-1; TRBD1 agrees at 8 bases. Germline values: CDR1 SGHRS, CDR2 YFSETQ. CDR3 length: 15 amino acids. Here the CDR3 reads CASSPWTGLGSPLHF. The CDR3 nucleotides read TGCGCCAGCAGCCCGTGGACAGGGCTGGGGTCACCCCTCCATTTT.

The V call is TRBV19, the J call TRBJ2-1; 15 bases are shared with TRBD2. The J segment lost 3 bases and the V segment lost 2 bases, leaving 11 bases of the junction unmatched. The V gene's germline CDR1 is LNHDA and CDR2 SQIVND (reference sequence). CDR3 length: 20 amino acids. The CDR3 here is CASSIPPGLAGGSVYNEQFF. The CDR3, as DNA: TGTGCCAGTAGTATACCCCCGGGACTAGCGGGAGGCTCCGTCTACAATGAGCAGTTCTTC.

The J gene is TRBJ2-2, the V gene TRBV7-9, with D perhaps matching TRBD1 (6 bases). The CDR3 sequence is 18 residues long. Germline lookup yields CDR1 SEHNR and CDR2 FQNEAQ (reference sequence). The V end lost 8 bases, the J end lost 0 bases, and 22 bases lay between the germline ends. The CDR3: CASPTRGEILSNTGELFF. The CDR3 DNA is TGTGCCAGCCCAACCAGGGGCGAGATCCTATCGAACACCGGGGAGCTGTTTTTT.

This clone was detected once. The V gene is TRBV6-5, the J gene TRBJ2-7; 11 bases line up with TRBD2. CDR1 and CDR2 from the germline V gene are MNHEY and SVGAGI. J gave up 1 base and V 5 bases, and 4 bases lay outside the gene matches. This CDR3 is 15 amino acids long. The CDR3 region is CASSLLAGASYEQYF. The CDR3 DNA is TGTGCCAGCAGTCTACTAGCGGGGGCTTCCTACGAGCAGTACTTC.

This clone was seen just once. The rearrangement uses TRBV28 and TRBJ1-1; weak D call: TRBD1 (6 bases). The length of the CDR3 is 11 residues. The V end lost 10 bases, the J end lost 11 bases, and 17 bases lay between the germline ends. Germline V gene sequence: CDR1 MDHEN, CDR2 SYDVKM. CDR3 in DNA: TGTGCCATCGGGGGCGCTTTAGTTGCTTTCTTT. Translated: CAIGGALVAFF.

The chain recombines TRBV27 with TRBJ2-1; D not certain. Trimming took 4 bases from V and 0 from J, leaving 10 bases between them. CDR3 length: 15 amino acids. Germline loops: CDR1 MNHEY, CDR2 SMNVEV (reference sequence). CDR3 loop: CASSSPVRSYNEQFF. The CDR3 region has the DNA TGTGCCAGCAGTTCCCCGGTTCGCTCCTACAATGAGCAGTTCTTC.

The chain combines TRBV5-1 with TRBJ1-4; 8 nucleotides agree with TRBD1. This CDR3 is built from 16 residues. Germline-derived CDR1 and CDR2 are SGHRS and YFSETQ. The J segment lost 8 bases and the V segment lost 4 bases, leaving 13 bases of the junction unmatched. The CDR3 spells CASSGGTPGTGEKLFF. CDR3 bases: TGCGCCAGCAGCGGGGGGACCCCAGGGACAGGAGAAAAACTGTTTTTT.

The gene calls are TRBV5-1 and TRBJ2-3; 13 nucleotides agree with TRBD2. Germline V lookup: CDR1 SGHRS, CDR2 YFSETQ. V was pared by 0 bases and J by 1 base, with 2 bases of the junction left unmatched. This CDR3 spans 17 amino acids. CDR3 region: CASSLGLAGGGTDTQYF. The CDR3 coding sequence is TGCGCCAGCAGCTTGGGACTAGCGGGAGGAGGCACAGATACGCAGTATTTT.

This clone was recorded a few times. V is TRBV6-1 and J is TRBJ2-4; either TRBD1 or TRBD2 may fit D (5 bases each). The CDR3 length is 13 residues. The germline gives CDR1 MNHNS, CDR2 SASEGT. Trimming pared 7 bases from V and 12 bases from J, leaving 19 bases between. CDR3 in DNA: TGTGCCAGCAATGGGGAGATAGGCAGGGATCAGTACTTC. Protein sequence: CASNGEIGRDQYF.

The V gene is TRBV7-2, the J gene TRBJ2-1, with 7 bases aligning to TRBD2. CDR3 length equals 15 residues. Per the germline V gene, CDR1 is SGHTA and CDR2 is FQGNSA. Germline trimming cut 5 bases from V and 6 bases from J; bases unmatched to any gene: 10. The CDR3 protein is CASSTSGAGFNEQFF. Written as DNA, the CDR3 is TGTGCCAGCAGCACCAGCGGGGCGGGGTTCAATGAGCAGTTCTTC.

This sequence joins TRBV7-2 and TRBJ1-1; D is undetermined. In germline, CDR1 is SGHTA, CDR2 FQGNSA. With 6 bases removed from V and 9 bases from J, the gap between germline ends came to 11 bases. The CDR3 is 11 residues long. The CDR3 DNA reads TGTGCCAGCAGTGCCCAGTTCCAAGCTTTCTTT. This translates into CASSAQFQAFF.